The 17 T cell receptor delta chains reported below all come from one sample, sequenced in a study of γδ T cells in repeated Plasmodium falciparum infection. Vgamma9/Vdelta2+ and Vdelta2-negative gammadelta T cells were flow-sorted from PBMC for bulk sequencing. TCRdb ran CATT on the multiplex PCR reads. This table holds about 57,000 delta-chain clones, around 1.8% found once. The sequenced material came from gamma-delta T cells from blood. These TCRs come from a pool of human donors (malaria-infected and uninfected, not separated).

Turning to this clone: For this DNA, TCRdb reports the protein of a much larger clone, which diverges at residue 12, most likely from a read error; the protein presented here is translated directly from the DNA. This chain uses TRDV1 with TRDJ1; the D gene is possibly TRDD3 (6 bases). The J gene, absent from TCRdb, was called here by matching the DNA to germline. CDR1 and CDR2 from the germline V gene are TSWWSYY and QGS. CDR3 length: 21 amino acids. V was clipped by 3 bases and J by 2 bases, with 31 bases between them. CDR3 in amino acids: CALGDRIHATGRRPGTDKLIF. In DNA form, the CDR3 reads TGTGCTCTTGGGGACCGTATTCACGCTACTGGGAGAAGGCCTGGAACCGATAAACTCATCTTT.

Comment on this clone: The TCRdb protein, from a much larger clone, departs from this DNA's translation at residue 3, likely by read error; the protein shown derives from the DNA. This chain joins TRDV1 and TRDJ1, with 10 bases aligning to TRDD3. TCRdb offers no J gene call, so here the DNA was matched to germline to obtain one. Looked up from germline, CDR1 is TSWWSYY and CDR2 is QGS. This CDR3 region has 19 residues. CDR3: CAPGEGLLGGYAYTDKLIF. In DNA, the CDR3 is TGTGCTCCTGGGGAAGGGCTTCTCGGGGGATACGCGTACACCGATAAACTCATCTTT.

This clone was detected ten times or more. Distinct nucleotide sequences in the sample also encode this CDR3. The rearrangement uses TRDV1 and TRDJ2; 8 bases are shared with TRDD3. Germline CDR1 and CDR2: TSWWSYY and QGS. This CDR3 is 17 amino acids long. With V trimmed by 0 bases and J by 9 bases, 12 bases remained unmatched. CDR3 sequence (DNA): TGTGCTCTTGGGGAACTTCGTCGGGGGGGATATGGGCCACAACTCTTCTTT. It yields the protein CALGELRRGGYGPQLFF.

With respect to this clone: A far larger clone differs by one base, so this is likely a read error. The same CDR3 also results from other DNA sequences found in this sample. The DNA of the CDR3 is TGTGCCTGTGACACCGGTACAGGTCCTACCTCTTCGTACTGGGGGATGGCCTTGGGCGATAAACTCATCTTC. Translated, it gives CACDTGTGPTSSYWGMALGDKLIF. The V gene reported is TRDV2; the J gene is uncalled; the table names TRDD3, a call not compared with the DNA. The germline CDR1 and CDR2 sequences are GEAIGNYY and EKD. CDR3 length: 24 amino acids.

Comments on this clone: A read error likely explains why the TCRdb protein, taken from a much larger clone, differs from this DNA's translation at residue 7; the protein shown is translated from the DNA. The chain has TRDV1 and TRDJ1; D possibly corresponds to TRDD3 (8 bases). TCRdb leaves out the J gene; it was filled in here by matching the DNA to germline. This CDR3 contains 22 residues. V lost 5 bases, J lost 3 bases, and 37 bases lay in between. The germline CDR1 and CDR2 sequences are TSWWSYY and QGS. The CDR3 DNA reads as TGTGCTCTTGGGTCTCTGACTCCTTCCTCCCTAAACTGGGGGTCTCCTCCCGATAAACTCATCTTT. Translating gives CALGSLTPSSLNWGSPPDKLIF.

This clone was counted only a few times. With a far larger clone one base away, a read error is the likely cause. The sample has other DNA sequences that encode this CDR3 too. The genes are TRDV3 and TRDJ1, with 8 bases fitting TRDD3. TCRdb does not report a J gene; here it was assigned by matching the DNA to germline references. The CDR3 is made up of 19 amino acids. Germline CDR1 is TVYSNPD and CDR2 is GDNSRS (reference sequence). The CDR3 region has the DNA TGCGCCTTAGTTCCTCTCCGGGGGATAACGCCGGGGTACACCGATAAACTCATCTTT. Translating gives CALVPLRGITPGYTDKLIF.

The table lists this clone with many counts. A far larger clone is off by one base, so a read error is likely. The same CDR3 arises from other DNA sequences in this sample as well. The chain has TRDV1 and TRDJ1; 8 positions agree with TRDD3. Per germline, CDR1 TSWWSYY and CDR2 QGS. The CDR3 length is 18 residues. The CDR3 protein is CALGELKWGMSDTDKLIF. DNA for the CDR3: TGTGCTCTTGGGGAACTAAAATGGGGGATGTCCGACACCGATAAGCTCATCTTT.

This clone has just a few counts. A far larger clone is one base from this, pointing to a likely read error. This sample also contains other DNA sequences that code for the same CDR3. The chain is built from TRDV1 and TRDJ1; TRDD3 matches at 13 bases. Germline V gives CDR1 TSWWSYY, CDR2 QGS. The CDR3 spans 21 residues. V shed 3 bases, J shed 3 bases, and the junction held 19 bases outside the gene matches. CDR3 bases: TGTGCTCTTGGGGAGCTACTTCCTAGTATCTACTGGGGGATACGACCCGATAAACTCATCTTT. It translates to CALGELLPSIYWGIRPDKLIF.

This clone was seen ten or more times. The V gene is TRDV1, the J gene TRDJ1, with TRDD3 matching over 8 bases. CDR3 length: 19 residues. Germline V gene lookup returns CDR1 TSWWSYY and CDR2 QGS. V lost 2 bases, J lost 0 bases, and 14 bases stayed unmatched. The CDR3 nucleotides read TGTGCTCTTGGGGAAGGCCCCCCCCGGGGATACCACTACACCGATAAACTCATCTTT. Its translation is CALGEGPPRGYHYTDKLIF.

This clone was recorded at least ten times. The TCRdb protein, from a much larger clone, departs from this DNA's translation at residue 19, likely by read error; the protein shown derives from the DNA. The chain couples TRDV1 to TRDJ1, with 13 bases aligning to TRDD3. The CDR3 length is 21 residues. Germline CDR1 reads TSWWSYY; CDR2 reads QGS. For the CDR3, the DNA is TGTGCTCTGCAGTCGGGGCCTCCGTTTACTGGGGGATACGCGTACACCGATAAACACATCTTT. Residues: CALQSGPPFTGGYAYTDKHIF.

This clone has ten or more counts. A far more abundant clone sits one base away, making this likely a read error. This sample also contains other DNA sequences that code for the same CDR3. The chain couples TRAV38-2/DV8 to TRDJ1; 7 bases match TRDD3. V lost 5 bases to trimming and J lost 8 bases; unmatched junction nucleotides: 9. The CDR3 runs 13 residues. The germline CDR1 and CDR2 sequences are TSESDYY and QEAYKQQN. The CDR3 sequence is CAYSRGPGYKLIF. CDR3 nucleotide sequence: TGTGCTTATAGTCGGGGCCCGGGATACAAACTCATCTTT.

At least ten counts were recorded for this clone. Translating this DNA gives a protein that differs at residue 7 from the TCRdb one, which belongs to a much larger clone; a read error is likely, and the protein shown is this translation. The chain employs TRDV2 and TRDJ1, with 12 bases fitting TRDD3. TCRdb supplies no J gene; here it was assigned by aligning the nucleotide sequence to germline. The CDR3 has 21 amino acids. V lost 0 bases and J lost 0; bases outside the gene matches: 16. Looked up from germline, CDR1 is GEAIGNYY and CDR2 is EKD. CDR3 sequence (DNA): TGTGCCTGTGACACCGTTGCTGGGGGATACGCCGAGCGGAAGGACACCGATAAACTCATCTTT. Amino acid sequence: CACDTVAGGYAERKDTDKLIF.

In this sample, this clone turned up many times. This may be a read error, as it is one base from a much larger clone. Other DNA sequences in this sample translate to the same CDR3. The rearrangement uses TRDV1 and TRDJ1, with D possibly called TRDD2 or TRDD3 (5 bases each). Germline CDR1 is TSWWSYY and CDR2 is QGS. The CDR3 length is 24 residues. Trimming removed 5 bases from V and 0 bases from J, with 40 bases in between. CDR3 sequence reads: CALGTLRRGAIPVSVLGDTDKLIF. The CDR3 nucleotides read TGTGCTCTTGGGACCCTCCGGAGGGGGGCAATTCCTGTTTCTGTATTGGGTGACACCGATAAACTCATCTTT.

This clone appeared a few times. This DNA's translation differs at residue 5 from TCRdb's protein, which comes from a much larger clone; a read error is likely, and the protein shown is translated from the DNA. The chain employs TRAV38-2/DV8 and TRDJ1; a possible D gene is TRDD2 (5 bases). The CDR3 is made up of 25 amino acids. V was cut by 4 bases and J by 6 bases, with 49 bases left in between. Germline values: CDR1 TSESDYY, CDR2 QEAYKQQN. CDR3 bases: TGTGCTTATAGGGGCGCGTTCCACGTGAGCTCTTCCCCACCGTACTCTGAGTTCCCTCCGCATAAACTCATCTTT. Protein sequence: CAYRGAFHVSSSPPYSEFPPHKLIF.

Turning to this clone: A read error likely explains why the TCRdb protein, taken from a much larger clone, differs from this DNA's translation at residue 9; the protein shown is translated from the DNA. The rearrangement uses TRDV1 and TRDJ1; 12 nucleotides align to TRDD3. TCRdb carries no J gene annotation; the J gene was assigned here by matching the DNA with germline. The V segment lost 2 bases and the J segment 1 base; nucleotides outside the gene matches: 29. The CDR3 extends over 25 amino acids. From germline, CDR1 is TSWWSYY and CDR2 QGS. The CDR3, as DNA: TGTGCTCTTGGGGAATTAGCCTTCCCCCAAAAGTTACGTACTGGGGGATACCCCCTCACCGATAAACTCATCTTT. It is translated as CALGELAFPQKLRTGGYPLTDKLIF.

This clone has a count of ten or more. The identical CDR3 is also encoded by other nucleotide sequences in the sample. The rearrangement joins TRDV3 to TRDJ1, with 8 bases lining up with TRDD3. The CDR3 is 19 amino acids. J gave up 8 bases and V 0 bases, and 26 bases lay outside the gene matches. CDR1 is TVYSNPD, CDR2 GDNSRS, per germline (reference sequence). The CDR3 coding sequence is TGTGCCTTTAGGAAGGTCCACCAACTGGGGGTTCTCACGCGGGGGAAACTCATCTTT. Protein sequence: CAFRKVHQLGVLTRGKLIF.

This clone has a handful of counts. The protein that TCRdb holds for this DNA derives from a much larger clone and differs from the translated DNA at residue 3, which likely indicates a read error; the protein shown here is translated from the DNA. The chain combines TRDV1 with TRDJ1; maybe TRDD3 (6 bases). TCRdb does not report a J gene; here it was assigned by matching the DNA to germline references. This CDR3 is 19 amino acids long. The V end was cut by 10 bases, the J end by 0 bases, with 30 bases between. CDR1 is TSWWSYY and CDR2 is QGS in the germline V gene. The CDR3 here is CAPGFPTWDWDLYTDKLIF. CDR3 sequence (DNA): TGTGCTCCTGGTTTCCCTACGTGGGACTGGGACCTTTACACCGATAAACTCATCTTT.